This T cell receptor beta chain appears in the sequencing data of a study of T-cell reconstitution after alpha-beta-depleted transplantation in children. Points on this clonotype: As yet, its antigen is unknown.

Whole-study results and caveats: High day-60 TCRbeta diversity in some patients came from surviving recipient T cells and thymic progenitors. Diversity and T-cell counts at one year after transplant derived mostly from new T cells. Reportedly, roughly two months post-transplant, alpha-beta T cells arose from several hundred expanded graft clones.

Unique molecular identifiers were used in preparing the TCRbeta library. In TCRdb, the PCR reads were re-called with MiXCR into one record per CDR3 protein. The sample lists approximately 980,000 distinct CDR3 sequences, about 29% occurring once. The receptor was derived from a boy under three years old who had a stem cell transplant for SCID, so the T cells may come from the graft donor. The source was PBMCs, mostly from graft donor cells, collected 360 days after TCRalphabeta/CD19-depleted stem cell transplant.

CDR3 nucleotides: TGTGCCACCCGACCTCGGTTGGGGAAGCAGTACTTC. Translated: CATRPRLGKQYF. The chain has TRBV12-3 or TRBV12-4 and TRBJ2-7; D unclear. Trimming cost V 10 bases and J 8 bases, with 18 bases left between them. This CDR3 comprises 12 residues.